Listed here are 18 T cell receptor beta chains from one sample, sequenced in a study of blood T cells in healthy people across ages. A second about 7 to 12 cycle PCR used barcoded and J-beta primers. TCRdb reprocessed the 5' RACE reads with MiXCR, giving one entry per CDR3 protein. The sample carries some 800,000 distinct CDR3 sequences, 40% to 50% recorded once. Sequences were obtained from blood. The receptors derive from a man aged 60 to 75 in good health.

A few counts support this clonotype. The DNA of the CDR3 is TGTGCCATCAATTTGGGACAGGGGGCGATCGAGCAGTACTTC. Translated, it gives CAINLGQGAIEQYF. The J gene is TRBJ2-4, the V gene TRBV10-3; 12 bases fit TRBD1. TRBJ2-7 explains the end of the DNA better; the J call may be wrong. Germline CDR1 is ENHRY and CDR2 is SYGVKD. There are 14 residues in the CDR3.

This clonotype showed up just a few times. V usage is TRBV6-5 and J usage is TRBJ1-2; 7 positions agree with TRBD1. The germline gives CDR1 MNHEY, CDR2 SVGAGI. There are 18 residues in the CDR3. V was clipped by 2 bases and J by 0 bases; unmatched bases: 12. The CDR3, as DNA: TGTGCCAGCAGTTACGGCAGGGGGGAGCCGAAGACTAACTATGGCTACACCTTC. Translation gives CASSYGRGEPKTNYGYTF.

CDR3 sequence: CASSHTDRGRLANYGYTF. As DNA, the CDR3 is TGTGCCAGCAGCCATACGGACAGGGGGCGCCTCGCTAACTATGGCTACACCTTC. The chain joins TRBV3-1 to TRBJ1-2; TRBD1 matches at 11 bases. The CDR3 is made up of 18 amino acids. Per the germline V gene, CDR1 is LGHDT and CDR2 is YNNKEL (reference sequence). The trim removed 3 bases at V and 0 bases at J, leaving 9 bases unmatched.

This clonotype was seen at least ten times. The V gene is TRBV6-2 or TRBV6-3, the J gene TRBJ2-5; a weak D match, TRBD1 (5 bases). Germline lookup yields CDR1 MNHEY and CDR2 SVGEGT. The ends were cut back, 6 bases at V and 5 bases at J, with 13 bases in the middle. The CDR3 is 13 amino acids. The CDR3, as DNA: TGTGCCAGCAGCCAGGGTCCAAGGGAGACCCAGTACTTC. This gives the protein CASSQGPRETQYF.

The CDR3 is CSAPDEPEAFF. For the CDR3, the DNA is TGCAGTGCCCCGGACGAACCTGAAGCTTTCTTT. This chain links TRBV20-1 with TRBJ1-1; D gene uncertain. CDR1 is DFQATT, CDR2 SNEGSKA, per germline (reference sequence). The CDR3 contains 11 residues. Trimming left V 6 bases short and J 6 bases short, with 11 bases between.

The chain employs TRBV2 and TRBJ1-1; weak D call: TRBD1 (6 bases). Trimming stripped 7 bases from V and 4 bases from J, with 16 bases between. This CDR3 region has 14 residues. CDR1 and CDR2 from the germline V gene are SNHLY and FYNNEI. CDR3 residues: CASKPRGATTEAFF. In DNA form, the CDR3 reads TGTGCCAGCAAGCCGAGGGGGGCCACCACTGAAGCTTTCTTT.

The chain uses TRBV4-3 and TRBJ2-7; tentatively, D is TRBD1 or TRBD2 (5 bases each). The CDR3 length is 14 residues. V was shortened by 4 bases and J by 2 bases, with 12 bases between the two germline ends. CDR1 is LGHNA and CDR2 is YSLEER in the germline V gene. DNA for the CDR3: TGCGCCAGCAGCCTAGGGACGAAAACCTACGAGCAGTACTTC. As protein: CASSLGTKTYEQYF.

The table lists this clonotype with a few counts. The chain has TRBV11-1 and TRBJ2-7; D is undetermined. Germline V lookup: CDR1 SGHAT, CDR2 FQDESV (reference sequence). The V end lost 2 bases, the J end lost 4 bases, and 9 bases lay between the germline ends. The CDR3 contains 13 residues. DNA of the CDR3: TGTGCCAGCAGCTTAAGACTTGGATACGAGCAGTACTTC. Protein sequence: CASSLRLGYEQYF. Full variable domain (rest looked up from reference TRBV11-1 and TRBJ2-7): EAEVAQSPRYKITEKSQAVAFWCDPISGHATLYWYRQILGQGPELLVQFQDESVVDDSQLPKDRFSAERLKGVDSTLKIQPAELGDSAMYLCASSLRLGYEQYFGPGTRLTVT.

V usage is TRBV7-3 and J usage is TRBJ2-3; 11 positions agree with TRBD2. The J segment lost 3 bases and the V segment lost 1 base, leaving 9 bases of the junction unmatched. CDR1 is SGHTA, CDR2 FQGTGA, per germline. This CDR3 is 18 amino acids long. The CDR3 region has the DNA TGTGCCAGCAGCTTAAGGCCCCGACTAGCGGGGTCTACAGATACGCAGTATTTT. It codes for CASSLRPRLAGSTDTQYF.

This clonotype was seen once. This chain connects TRBV28 to TRBJ2-7; 7 bases align to TRBD1. The germline V gene encodes CDR1 MDHEN and CDR2 SYDVKM. There are 15 residues in the CDR3. J gave up 3 bases and V 5 bases, and 10 bases lay outside the gene matches. The CDR3 DNA is TGTGCCAGCAGTCGGGGACCGGGACAGCTCTACGAGCAGTACTTC. As protein: CASSRGPGQLYEQYF. Filled out from reference TRBV28 and TRBJ2-7, the complete variable domain reads DVKVTQSSRYLVKRTGEKVFLECVQDMDHENMFWYRQDPGLGLRLIYFSYDVKMKEKGDIPEGYSVSREKKERFSLILESASTNQTSMYLCASSRGPGQLYEQYFGPGTRLTVT.

The rearrangement joins TRBV29-1 to TRBJ2-7; 8 bases are a match to TRBD1. The germline gives CDR1 SQVTM, CDR2 ANQGSEA. Unmatched junction bases numbered 8, after V lost 7 bases and J lost 0 bases. The CDR3 consists of 14 residues. CDR3 coding DNA: TGCAGCGCTAGACAGGGGCCGAGCTCCTACGAGCAGTACTTC. Its translation is CSARQGPSSYEQYF.

Concerning this clonotype: This sequence may be a read error, since a much larger clone differs from it by one base. The genes are TRBV3-1 and TRBJ2-4; TRBD2 matches 13 bases. There are 13 residues in the CDR3. Germline loops: CDR1 LGHDT, CDR2 YNNKEL (reference sequence). With 4 bases clipped from V and 13 bases from J, the junction kept 4 bases outside the gene matches. CDR3 loop: CASSPRGLAGQYF. As DNA, the CDR3 is TGTGCCAGCAGCCCCCGGGGACTAGCGGGGCAGTACTTC. The full variable domain, in which reference TRBV3-1 and TRBJ2-4 provide the parts outside the CDR3, is DTAVSQTPKYLVTQMGNDKSIKCEQNLGHDTMYWYKQDSKKFLKIMFSYNNKELIINETVPNRFSPKSPDKAHLNLHINSLELGDSAVYFCASSPRGLAGQYFGAGTRLSVL.

The V and J genes are TRBV6-5 and TRBJ2-7, with D perhaps TRBD1 (6 bases). Germline values: CDR1 MNHEY, CDR2 SVGAGI. The CDR3 spans 15 residues. The V end lost 6 bases, the J end lost 4 bases, and 19 bases lay between the germline ends. Here the CDR3 reads CASRPVRGQLYEQYF. CDR3 in DNA: TGTGCCAGCAGACCTGTCAGGGGACAACTTTACGAGCAGTACTTC.

The chain has TRBV12-3 or TRBV12-4 and TRBJ1-1, with D possibly matching TRBD1 (5 bases). The CDR3 is made up of 13 amino acids. V gave up 4 bases and J gave up 5 bases, with 11 bases separating them. CDR3 sequence: CASSYTQGTEAFF. The CDR3 region has the DNA TGTGCCAGCAGTTATACTCAGGGAACTGAAGCTTTCTTT.

This clonotype has only a few counts. The chain is built from TRBV5-1 and TRBJ2-1, with 8 bases that match TRBD1. V dropped 4 bases and J dropped 2; count of bases not matched to a gene: 8. The CDR3 has 16 amino acids. Germline assignment: CDR1 SGHRS and CDR2 YFSETQ. This chain's CDR3 is CASSPKPGGTYNEQFF. CDR3 DNA: TGCGCCAGCAGCCCAAAACCAGGGGGCACCTACAATGAGCAGTTCTTC. Filled out from reference TRBV5-1 and TRBJ2-1, the complete variable domain reads KAGVTQTPRYLIKTRGQQVTLSCSPISGHRSVSWYQQTPGQGLQFLFEYFSETQRNKGNFPGRFSGRQFSNSRSEMNVSTLELGDSALYLCASSPKPGGTYNEQFFGPGTRLTVL.

This clonotype was detected only a few times. The chain recombines TRBV7-2 with TRBJ2-4; 10 bases are shared with TRBD1. The CDR3 has 16 residues. Trimming removed 2 bases from V and 3 bases from J; junction bases left unmatched: 4. The germline CDR1 and CDR2 sequences are SGHTA and FQGNSA. CDR3 residues: CASSLMTGGIKNIQYF. CDR3 nucleotide sequence: TGTGCCAGCAGCTTAATGACAGGGGGCATCAAAAACATTCAGTACTTC. Full variable domain (rest looked up from reference TRBV7-2 and TRBJ2-4): GAGVSQSPSNKVTEKGKDVELRCDPISGHTALYWYRQSLGQGLEFLIYFQGNSAPDKSGLPSDRFSAERTGGSVSTLTIQRTQQEDSAVYLCASSLMTGGIKNIQYFGAGTRLSVL.

This chain connects TRBV4-3 to TRBJ2-1; a possible D gene is TRBD2 (7 bases). The CDR3 sequence is 17 residues long. Germline CDR1 LGHNA, CDR2 YSLEER. V shed 2 bases and J shed 3 bases, with 17 bases lying between them. The CDR3 protein is CASSQREGVLNYNEQFF. The CDR3 DNA is TGCGCCAGCAGCCAAAGGGAGGGGGTCCTTAACTACAATGAGCAGTTCTTC.

The CDR3 sequence: CASSENQDRGDTGELFF. CDR3 DNA: TGTGCCAGCAGTGAGAATCAAGACAGGGGAGACACCGGGGAGCTGTTTTTT. V is TRBV2 and J is TRBJ2-2, with 8 bases aligning to TRBD1. This CDR3 comprises 17 residues. J gave up 3 bases and V 3 bases, and 9 bases lay outside the gene matches. Germline V gene data show CDR1 as SNHLY and CDR2 as FYNNEI.